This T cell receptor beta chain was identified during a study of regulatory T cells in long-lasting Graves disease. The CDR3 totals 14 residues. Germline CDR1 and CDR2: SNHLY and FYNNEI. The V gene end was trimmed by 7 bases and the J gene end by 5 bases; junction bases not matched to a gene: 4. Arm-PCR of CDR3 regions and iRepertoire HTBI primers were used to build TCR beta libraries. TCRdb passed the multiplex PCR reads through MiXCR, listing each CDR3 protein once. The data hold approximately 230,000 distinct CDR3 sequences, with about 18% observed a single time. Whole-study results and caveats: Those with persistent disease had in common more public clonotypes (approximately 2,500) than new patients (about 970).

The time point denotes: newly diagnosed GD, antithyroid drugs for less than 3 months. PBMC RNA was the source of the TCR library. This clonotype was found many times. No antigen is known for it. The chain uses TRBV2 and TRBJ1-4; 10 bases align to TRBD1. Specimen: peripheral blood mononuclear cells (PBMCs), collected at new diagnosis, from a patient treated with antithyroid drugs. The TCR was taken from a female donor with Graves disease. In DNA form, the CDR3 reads TGTGCCAGCACCGGACAGGGGGGAAATGAAAAACTGTTTTTT. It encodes CASTGQGGNEKLFF.